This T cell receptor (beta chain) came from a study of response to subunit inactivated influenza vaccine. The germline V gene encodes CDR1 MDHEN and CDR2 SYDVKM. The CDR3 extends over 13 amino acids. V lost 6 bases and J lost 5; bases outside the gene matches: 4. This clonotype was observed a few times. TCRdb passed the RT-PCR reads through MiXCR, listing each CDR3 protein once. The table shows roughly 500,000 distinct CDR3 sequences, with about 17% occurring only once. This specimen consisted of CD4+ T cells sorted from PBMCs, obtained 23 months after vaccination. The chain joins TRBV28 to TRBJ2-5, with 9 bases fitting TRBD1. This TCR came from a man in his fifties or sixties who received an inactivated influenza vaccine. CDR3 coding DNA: TGTGCCAGCAGCACAGGGGGCCGGGAGACCCAGTACTTC. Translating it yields CASSTGGRETQYF.